The T cell receptor (beta chain) described here comes from a study of shared clonotypes between healthy human individuals. Naive-designated CD8 cells lacked CD45RO, were positively enriched for CCR7, and omitted terminally differentiated effector memory CD45RA+ cells. An approximately 210 ng quantity of DNA, about 30,000 T cell genomes, went into the sorted-subset replicate PCRs. This table comes from immunoSEQ multiplex PCR, and its TCRdb copy is limited to in-frame clones, with some not included. Among about 2.1 million clones listed, about 94% were seen once. Input material: naive CD8+ T cells from PBMCs. The sequence was collected from a man between 18 and 29 years old in good health. Some clones in this sample may be carry-over from other donors' samples.

CDR3 nucleotides: TGTGCCAGTAGTACCAGGACTAGCGGGCTTTACAATGAGCAGTTCTTC. It yields the protein CASSTRTSGLYNEQFF. The chain recombines TRBV19 with TRBJ2-1; 11 nucleotides align to TRBD2. Trimming at V came to 4 bases and at J to 4 bases, leaving 6 bases not matched to a gene. Germline V gene sequence: CDR1 LNHDA, CDR2 SQIVND (reference sequence). The CDR3 is 16 residues long.